Below, 16 T cell receptor beta chains from the same sample are listed, as sequenced in a study of regulatory T cells in long-lasting Graves disease. Documented time point: newly diagnosed GD, antithyroid drugs for less than 3 months. RNA isolated from PBMCs was used to make the TCR library. Construction of TCR beta libraries relied on iRepertoire HTBI primers and on Arm-PCR targeting CDR3 regions. TCRdb re-called the multiplex PCR reads through MiXCR, storing one row per CDR3 protein. The sample records fewer than 350,000 distinct CDR3 sequences, approximately 20% being singletons. The source material was peripheral blood mononuclear cells (PBMCs), sampled at new diagnosis, from a patient treated with antithyroid drugs. The receptors were gathered from a female donor with Graves disease.

This clonotype was detected ten times or more. This sequence joins TRBV28 and TRBJ2-1; D may match TRBD1 or TRBD2 (7 bases each). V lost 4 bases, J lost 3 bases, and 19 bases lay in between. CDR1 and CDR2 (germline): MDHEN, SYDVKM. The CDR3 covers 17 residues. The CDR3 nucleotides read TGTGCCAGCAGTTGGGGGGGACAGATCTTACTCTACAATGAGCAGTTCTTC. Translated, it gives CASSWGGQILLYNEQFF.

This clonotype showed up many times. V is TRBV25-1 and J is TRBJ2-2; 7 positions match TRBD2. The CDR3 length is 15 residues. Unmatched junction bases numbered 10, after V lost 6 bases and J lost 6 bases. Germline-derived CDR1 and CDR2 are MGHDK and SYGVNS. The CDR3 nucleotides are TGTGCCAGCAGCAAAAGCGGGGCAAGCGCCGGGGAGCTGTTTTTT. Its translation is CASSKSGASAGELFF.

Ten or more counts support this clonotype. This chain's CDR3 is CASGLVLGEQYF. The CDR3 coding sequence is TGTGCTAGTGGTTTGGTACTTGGTGAGCAGTACTTC. The J gene is TRBJ2-7, the V gene TRBV12-5; D not certain. V dropped 0 bases and J dropped 7 bases, with 7 bases sitting between them. The CDR3 has 12 residues. Germline CDR1 and CDR2: LGHNT and FRNRAP.

To note about this clonotype: At one end the junction does not follow the germline gene, possibly because of a read error. The genes are TRBV19 and TRBJ2-3; 7 positions agree with TRBD1. The CDR3 covers 12 residues. The germline gives CDR1 LNHDA, CDR2 SQIVND (reference sequence). CDR3 in DNA: TGTGCCAGTTCCCGGCGGACAGGTACGCAGTATTTT. Protein product: CASSRRTGTQYF.

This clonotype was seen ten or more times. The rearrangement uses TRBV24-1 and TRBJ2-7, with D possibly matching TRBD1 (5 bases). The CDR3 covers 16 residues. The V gene lost 3 bases and the J gene lost 5 bases, with 19 bases spanning the gap. Germline assignment: CDR1 KGHDR and CDR2 SFDVKD. The CDR3 region has the DNA TGTGCCACCAGTGATGCCTCAGGGTCTCGTCGAGACGAGCAGTACTTC. Translated: CATSDASGSRRDEQYF.

This chain joins TRBV24-1 and TRBJ2-2; perhaps D is TRBD1 or TRBD2 (5 bases each). V lost 9 bases and J lost 2, with 12 bases in between. CDR3 size: 14 residues. The germline gives CDR1 KGHDR, CDR2 SFDVKD. CDR3 bases: TGTGCCACCCGGGGACCTTTTAACACCGGGGAGCTGTTTTTT. Its translation is CATRGPFNTGELFF.

A word on this clonotype: This clone may be a read error of a much larger clone one base away. The rearrangement joins TRBV11-3 to TRBJ2-5; tentatively, D is TRBD2 (6 bases). The CDR3 has 17 amino acids. The V gene lost 0 bases and the J gene lost 11 bases, with 25 bases spanning the gap. Germline-derived CDR1 and CDR2 are SGHNT and YENEEA. The CDR3 here is CASSLEASVSPANEQYF. The CDR3 DNA reads as TGTGCCAGCAGCTTAGAGGCTAGCGTGAGTCCCGCTAATGAGCAGTACTTC.

This clonotype was picked up many times. This rearrangement joins TRBV12-3 or TRBV12-4 to TRBJ1-5; D is uncertain. With 1 base removed from V and 5 bases from J, the gap between germline ends came to 12 bases. CDR3 length: 15 residues. The DNA for the CDR3 is TGTGCCAGCAGTTTAGACGGCAGTCAAGATCAGCCCCAGCATTTT. Residues: CASSLDGSQDQPQHF.

At least ten counts were recorded for this clonotype. The V call is TRBV28, the J call TRBJ1-1; D is uncertain. The CDR3 runs to 16 residues. V lost 2 bases to trimming and J lost 1 base, with 14 bases between them. Germline V lookup: CDR1 MDHEN, CDR2 SYDVKM. CDR3 residues: CASSLPSEAPNTEAFF. The DNA for the CDR3 is TGTGCCAGCAGTTTACCCTCCGAGGCGCCGAACACTGAAGCTTTCTTT.

Ten or more counts support this clonotype. The chain uses TRBV6-2 or TRBV6-3 and TRBJ1-1; D might be TRBD1 (6 bases). The CDR3 has 13 residues. Germline V gene data show CDR1 as MNHEY and CDR2 as SVGEGT. V lost 6 bases and J lost 1, with 9 bases in between. In DNA, the CDR3 is TGTGCCAGCAGGGACAGCCAGAACACTGAAGCTTTCTTT. The encoded protein is CASRDSQNTEAFF.

This clonotype was observed a few times. The rearrangement joins TRBV5-8 to TRBJ2-7; 11 bases are shared with TRBD2. Trimming at V came to 4 bases and at J to 12 bases, leaving 15 bases not matched to a gene. CDR1 is SGHTS, CDR2 YDEGEE, per germline. This CDR3 region has 15 residues. In nucleotides, the CDR3 is TGTGCCAGCAGCATCGGCGGGACTAGCGGCGAAAAAGGGTACTTC. Its translation: CASSIGGTSGEKGYF. Supplemented by reference TRBV5-8 and TRBJ2-7, the full variable domain reads EAGVTQSPTHLIKTRGQQATLRCSPISGHTSVYWYQQALGLGLQFLLWYDEGEERNRGNFPPRFSGRQFPNYSSELNVNALELEDSALYLCASSIGGTSGEKGYFGPGTRLTVT.

This clonotype appeared a few times. V gene TRBV20-1 combines with J gene TRBJ2-1, with 8 bases identical to TRBD1. The CDR3 totals 15 residues. V lost 5 bases and J lost 3; bases outside the gene matches: 9. Looked up from germline, CDR1 is DFQATT and CDR2 is SNEGSKA (reference sequence). CDR3 DNA: TGCAGTGCTGTAACCGGGACAGGAGACTACAATGAGCAGTTCTTC. It encodes CSAVTGTGDYNEQFF.

This clonotype was recorded at least ten times. The chain is built from TRBV12-3 or TRBV12-4 and TRBJ2-1; no definite D call. The length of the CDR3 is 15 residues. V lost 0 bases to trimming and J lost 5 bases, with 11 bases between them. DNA of the CDR3: TGTGCCAGCAGTTTAGCTGGAGCGTTAAACAATGAGCAGTTCTTC. Amino acids: CASSLAGALNNEQFF.

This clonotype has at least ten counts. CDR3 DNA sequence: TGTGCCAGCAGCGTCACCAGGGATGGCTACACCTTC. It translates to CASSVTRDGYTF. The rearrangement joins TRBV9 to TRBJ1-2; weak D call: TRBD1 (5 bases). The germline V gene has CDR1 SGDLS and CDR2 YYNGEE. The CDR3 length is 12 residues. V lost 2 bases and J lost 6, with 8 bases in between.

This clonotype showed up many times. This chain connects TRBV7-9 to TRBJ1-1; 10 bases are shared with TRBD1. This CDR3 spans 15 amino acids. CDR1 and CDR2 from the germline V gene are SEHNR and FQNEAQ (reference sequence). Trimming removed 5 bases from V and 1 base from J; junction bases left unmatched: 4. The CDR3 sequence: CASSPRTGGNTEAFF. CDR3 coding DNA: TGTGCCAGCAGCCCTCGGACAGGGGGGAACACTGAAGCTTTCTTT.

A few counts support this clonotype. The V gene is TRBV2, the J gene TRBJ2-7; TRBD1 agrees at 10 bases. This CDR3 contains 14 residues. Unmatched junction bases numbered 5, after V lost 6 bases and J lost 3 bases. Germline CDR1 is SNHLY and CDR2 is FYNNEI. The DNA for the CDR3 is TGTGCCAGCAGGAGGGGACAGGGGAGCTACGAGCAGTACTTC. As protein: CASRRGQGSYEQYF.